The rows below give T cell receptor beta chains drawn from one sample of a study of naive and memory T cell subsets. TCRdb redid the calling of the UMI-ligation and nested PCR reads with MiXCR, one entry per CDR3 protein. The sample yields tens of thousands of distinct CDR3 sequences, around 12% seen once. Sequenced input: central memory CD4+ T cells from blood. These receptors all stem from a human donor in good health. Each CDR3 is given with its conserved first and last residue. The D gene is left open where the match is weak.

D gene: .
V gene: TRBV12-3/TRBV12-4
J gene: TRBJ2-7
CDR3 protein: CASGGGWPPPLVREQYF

D gene: .
V gene: TRBV12-3/TRBV12-4
J gene: TRBJ1-2
CDR3 protein: CASSLGQSVDYGYTF

D gene: .
V gene: TRBV4-1
J gene: TRBJ2-7
CDR3 protein: CASGSSYEQYF

D gene: TRBD2
V gene: TRBV7-2
J gene: TRBJ2-7
CDR3 protein: CASSHGLAGEEQYF

D gene: TRBD1
V gene: TRBV5-1
J gene: TRBJ2-7
CDR3 protein: CASGTEYYEQYF

D gene: .
V gene: TRBV29-1
J gene: TRBJ2-3
CDR3 protein: CSVDSGAPTDTQYF

D gene: TRBD1
V gene: TRBV20-1
J gene: TRBJ2-3
CDR3 protein: CSAMGQNTDTQYF

D gene: .
V gene: TRBV7-2
J gene: TRBJ2-3
CDR3 protein: CASSEMDTQYF

D gene: .
V gene: TRBV5-5
J gene: TRBJ2-3
CDR3 protein: CASSSRTVPQYF

D gene: .
V gene: TRBV5-1
J gene: TRBJ2-7
CDR3 protein: CASSWGATRSYEQYF

D gene: TRBD2
V gene: TRBV28
J gene: TRBJ2-7
CDR3 protein: CASRGGGASNEQYF

D gene: TRBD2
V gene: TRBV7-2
J gene: TRBJ2-3
CDR3 protein: CASSLGALAGGRWDTQYF

D gene: .
V gene: TRBV18
J gene: TRBJ2-7
CDR3 protein: CASSPMPTHEQYF

D gene: TRBD1
V gene: TRBV23-1
J gene: TRBJ2-1
CDR3 protein: CASSHLDRRGQAGYNEQFF

D gene: .
V gene: TRBV7-2
J gene: TRBJ2-5
CDR3 protein: CASSLVLMLGRGAETQYF

D gene: TRBD2
V gene: TRBV9
J gene: TRBJ2-5
CDR3 protein: CASSVGVSGSTETQYF

D gene: .
V gene: TRBV5-6
J gene: TRBJ2-1
CDR3 protein: CASSFPGRRYNEQFF

D gene: TRBD2
V gene: TRBV5-4
J gene: TRBJ2-5
CDR3 protein: CASSLMTSAQETQYF

D gene: .
V gene: TRBV20-1
J gene: TRBJ2-1
CDR3 protein: CSARPLERSYNEQFF

D gene: TRBD2
V gene: TRBV4-3
J gene: TRBJ2-1
CDR3 protein: CASSQGTSGVPSYNEQFF

D gene: .
V gene: TRBV2
J gene: TRBJ1-2
CDR3 protein: CASSVTDRAYGYTF